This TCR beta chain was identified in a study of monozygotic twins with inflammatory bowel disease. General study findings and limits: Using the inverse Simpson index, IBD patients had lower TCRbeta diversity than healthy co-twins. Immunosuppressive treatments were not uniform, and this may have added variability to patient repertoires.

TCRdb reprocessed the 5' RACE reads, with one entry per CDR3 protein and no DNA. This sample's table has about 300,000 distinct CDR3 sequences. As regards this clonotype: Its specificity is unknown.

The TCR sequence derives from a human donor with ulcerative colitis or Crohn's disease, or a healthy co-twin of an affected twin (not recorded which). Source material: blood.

Here the CDR3 reads CASRSSGRANEQYF. This chain joins TRBV10-2 and TRBJ2-7. Germline loops: CDR1 WSHSY, CDR2 SAAADI. The CDR3 sequence is 14 residues long.